This T cell receptor (beta chain) was identified in a study of T cell changes during pregnancy in multiple sclerosis. The CDR3 contains 15 residues. Germline CDR1 reads MNHEY; CDR2 reads SVGAGI. J lost 1 base, V lost 0 bases, and 3 bases had no gene match. This table comes from immunoSEQ multiplex PCR, and its TCRdb copy is limited to in-frame clones, with some not included. Of 50,000 to 65,000 clones detected, about 96% appear once; the ten largest clones hold 2% to 2.5%. The sample consisted of CD8+ T cells from peripheral blood mononuclear cells, taken after pregnancy. This receptor was obtained from a female donor with multiple sclerosis, enrolled in a pregnancy study. The J gene is TRBJ2-7, the V gene TRBV6-5; 7 positions match TRBD1. CDR3: CASSYSGTVSYEQYF. The DNA of the CDR3 is TGTGCCAGCAGTTACTCCGGGACAGTGTCCTACGAGCAGTACTTC.